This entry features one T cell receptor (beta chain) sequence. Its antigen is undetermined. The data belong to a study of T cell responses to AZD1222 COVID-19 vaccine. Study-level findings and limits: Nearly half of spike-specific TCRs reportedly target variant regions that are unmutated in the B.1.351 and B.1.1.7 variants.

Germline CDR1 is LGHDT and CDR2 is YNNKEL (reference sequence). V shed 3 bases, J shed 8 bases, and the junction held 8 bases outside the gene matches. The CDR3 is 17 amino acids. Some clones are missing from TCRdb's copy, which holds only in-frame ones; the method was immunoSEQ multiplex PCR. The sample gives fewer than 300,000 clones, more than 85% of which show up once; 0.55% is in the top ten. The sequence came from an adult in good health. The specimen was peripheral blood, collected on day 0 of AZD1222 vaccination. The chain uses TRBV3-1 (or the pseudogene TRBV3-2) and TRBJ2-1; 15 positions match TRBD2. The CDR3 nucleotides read TGTGCCAGCAGCCATCCGCGGGGGACTAGCGGGAGGTATGAGCAGTTCTTC. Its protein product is CASSHPRGTSGRYEQFF.